One TCR beta chain is described in this entry. Its binding antigen is unknown. No base quality information exists; no much larger clone differs at one position. This record belongs to a study of shared clonotypes between healthy human individuals (TCRdb year 2020). About the investigation overall: A few men and a couple of women, aged 18 to 49 years, made up the cohort. Per donor, three plates each were used for CD4 naive and CD4 memory, two for CD8 naive, and one for CD8 memory. Blood TCR repertoires of five healthy adults were deeply sequenced to estimate repertoire size and the extent of clonotype sharing between individuals. To increase sequencing depth and limit assay-specific biases, different laboratories used diverse techniques to prepare libraries and sequence TCR repertoires. Each donor's leukapheresis produced roughly between roughly 0.85 and 9.5 billion PBMCs. Results and caveats for the whole study, not just this receptor: Based on pairwise subsampling, the degree of clonotype sharing among donors was expected to be affected by sequencing depth. Sharing across a few donors was observed for 4.5% to 6.5% of naive CD4, over 3% of naive CD8, 2% to 2.5% of memory CD4, and roughly 0.4% of memory CD8 clonotypes. Higher generation probabilities were observed for clonotypes shared by all four sorted-subset donors than for non-shared clonotypes. The small number of donors limited the genetic and exposure-history diversity represented. Larger estimated clonotype richness was generally found for naive subsets than for memory subsets. Rarefaction of sorted-subset datasets indicated incomplete sequencing despite the large sequencing depth. Only blood was sampled, and tissue TCR repertoires likely differ from those in blood.

The CDR3 spans 15 residues, from the cysteine through the phenylalanine. CDR3 DNA is the only sequence kept; it has 45 bases, read in frame from the first base. V is shortened by 3 bases, J by 5 bases, and the region joining them spans 17 bases. CDR1 and CDR2 are read off the germline V gene as SGDLS and YYNGEE. For the CD8 naive samples, CD45RO-negative cells were positively selected for CCR7, yielding a CD45RA+CCR7+ population from which TemRA cells were excluded. The donors were healthy, HIV-negative adults with no recently reported acute infections or vaccinations. Every donor was a Caucasian adult living in Nashville, Tennessee, USA. Blood was obtained by leukapheresis, after which PBMCs were separated by Ficoll-Histopaque density gradient centrifugation and cryopreserved in liquid nitrogen vapor phase. Analytical flow cytometry was used to check the purity and quantity of each magnetically sorted T cell population. From each sorted fraction, genomic DNA was isolated and quantified by UV absorbance on a Nanodrop 2000c.

Using the deep immunoSEQ assay, multiplex PCR amplified TCR CDR3 regions from genomic DNA. Extracted genomic DNA from each cell subset was spread evenly across all wells of several immunoSEQ 96-well plates, with each plate serving as a replicate. For sorted subsets, around 200 ng genomic DNA, equal to 30,000 to 35,000 T cell genomes, was loaded into each replicate PCR. Purified libraries were measured with a Qubit 3.0 fluorometer, size-checked on a Bioanalyzer 2100, and measured again with the KAPA Library Quantification kit. Every immunoSEQ 96-well plate was sequenced on a separate single-read 150-cycle Illumina NextSeq 550 flow cell. The authors' analysis ran thus. Because only junctional sequences without quality scores were contained in the immunoSEQ output, filtering matching that applied to full-length reads could not be performed. Sequences were annotated with PyIR, a Python wrapper for IgBLAST v1.9, and V/J genes and CDR3 were assigned using IMGT germline references. Any read was removed if the V/J assignment was weak (E-value above 1e-6), the CDR3 was missing, or the read contained stop codons, out-of-frame junctions, or ambiguous translated residues. V3J clonotypes were defined as sequences sharing an identical inferred V gene, J gene, and CDR3 amino acid sequence. Percentage overlap between repertoires was computed as shared unique clonotypes divided by the size of the smaller repertoire. RTK rarefaction, the Chao1 estimator, and Recon v2.1 estimates of unobserved clonotypes were used to assess repertoire richness. For all TCRbeta clonotypes obtained by the gDNA method from four donors, generation probabilities were computed with OLGA. TCRdb stores this immuneACCESS table with in-frame sequences only. Part of the clones is absent; in the studies checked, under half of the shortfall reflects unresolved V genes, and no reason is known for the rest. Clone size and V and J calls were adopted from that table, with D and trimming inferred from the DNA. The sample records more than 2 million clones, just under 95% of which are singletons. Over 1.5% of the sample rests with the top ten.

This sequence originates from a man aged 18 to 30 in good health. Some clones in this sample may be carry-over from other donors' samples. The specimen was naive CD8+ T cells from PBMCs. The sample's cell subset or site, from its label and the paper: CD45RA+CCR7+. The chain links TRBV9 with TRBJ1-1; TRBD1 is a possible D gene, resting on 5 matching bases. The CDR3 reads CASSAVAGRPTEAFF. The sequenced DNA is TGTGCCAGCAGCGCCGTAGCAGGGAGGCCGACTGAAGCTTTCTTT.